These 15 T cell receptor beta chains were all obtained from the same sample, sequenced in a study of cytomegalovirus exposure and HLA in healthy donors. Researchers ran the PCR with 60 Vbeta and 13 Jbeta primers. The method was immunoSEQ multiplex PCR; TCRdb's version includes in-frame clones alone and lacks a portion of them. The sample lists more than 200,000 clones, more than 75% occurring once. The sample comprised PBMCs. Receptor source: a human donor in good health.

The chain joins TRBV29-1 to TRBJ2-3; tentatively, D is TRBD2 (5 bases). With 3 bases removed from V and 4 bases from J, the gap between germline ends came to 11 bases. The length of the CDR3 is 13 residues. Germline values: CDR1 SQVTM, CDR2 ANQGSEA. CDR3 in amino acids: CSVDGGLADTQYF. In DNA, the CDR3 is TGCAGCGTTGATGGAGGTTTAGCAGATACGCAGTATTTT.

The chain carries TRBV9 and TRBJ1-3; 10 bases map to TRBD1. Per the germline V gene, CDR1 is SGDLS and CDR2 is YYNGEE. V was clipped by 1 base and J by 5 bases; unmatched bases: 3. CDR3 length: 15 amino acids. CDR3 in DNA: TGTGCCAGCAGCGTACGGACAGGGGGAAGAAACACCATATATTTT. This gives the protein CASSVRTGGRNTIYF. The whole variable domain, filled in from reference TRBV9 and TRBJ1-3, reads DSGVTQTPKHLITATGQRVTLRCSPRSGDLSVYWYQQSLDQGLQFLIQYYNGEERAKGNILERFSAQQFPDLHSELNLSSLELGDSALYFCASSVRTGGRNTIYFGEGSWLTVV.

This chain connects TRBV19 to TRBJ2-1; TRBD1 agrees at 8 bases. This CDR3 contains 17 residues. The J segment lost 6 bases and the V segment lost 5 bases, leaving 15 bases of the junction unmatched. In germline, CDR1 is LNHDA, CDR2 SQIVND (reference sequence). DNA for the CDR3: TGTGCCAGTAGTCAGCGATTCCAGGGGGCGGGTGGCAATGAGCAGTTCTTC. It translates to CASSQRFQGAGGNEQFF.

This chain connects TRBV6-6 to TRBJ2-1; D not resolved. Germline-derived CDR1 and CDR2 are MNHNY and SVGAGI (reference sequence). V shed 6 bases and J shed 7 bases, with 10 bases lying between them. The CDR3 length is 12 residues. The CDR3 sequence is CASSPVYNEQFF. The CDR3 DNA sequence: TGTGCCAGCAGCCCCGTTTATAATGAGCAGTTCTTC.

This chain links TRBV7-2 with TRBJ2-3, with D uncertain. Trimming took off 7 bases at V and 4 bases at J, with 12 bases between the two ends. CDR1 and CDR2 from the germline V gene are SGHTA and FQGNSA. The CDR3 is 13 residues long. The CDR3 DNA sequence: TGTGCCAGCACCCTCCCCTGGCCAGATACGCAGTATTTT. Translation: CASTLPWPDTQYF.

V gene TRBV7-3 combines with J gene TRBJ2-5, with D possibly TRBD1 on 6 matching bases. Germline-derived CDR1 and CDR2 are SGHTA and FQGTGA. The CDR3 consists of 16 residues. V lost 5 bases and J lost 5, with 21 bases in between. DNA of the CDR3: TGTGCCAGCAGCCCAAAGATGGACAGCCGCCTGGAGACCCAGTACTTC. This codes for CASSPKMDSRLETQYF.

The CDR3 sequence: CATTGFANTGELFF. The DNA of the CDR3 is TGCGCCACGACAGGGTTCGCGAACACCGGGGAGCTGTTTTTT. The chain links TRBV5-1 to TRBJ2-2; TRBD1 agrees at 7 bases. The V gene end was trimmed by 9 bases and the J gene end by 0 bases; junction bases not matched to a gene: 5. The CDR3 runs to 14 residues. Germline V gives CDR1 SGHRS, CDR2 YFSETQ.

The DNA of the CDR3 is TGCAGCGTTGGTAGGGGGCGGACAGATACGCAGTATTTT. Translated: CSVGRGRTDTQYF. J is TRBJ2-3 and V is TRBV29-1; 7 nucleotides match TRBD1. The CDR3 is 13 residues long. Germline CDR1 is SQVTM and CDR2 is ANQGSEA. Losses at the gene ends were 4 bases for V and 3 bases for J; bases not matched to a gene: 4.

The chain joins TRBV2 to TRBJ2-5, with TRBD1 identical over 9 bases. CDR3 length equals 14 residues. From germline, CDR1 is SNHLY and CDR2 FYNNEI. Trimming at V came to 7 bases and at J to 0 bases, leaving 3 bases not matched to a gene. This chain's CDR3 is CASIRDRDQETQYF. In DNA form, the CDR3 reads TGTGCCAGCATTAGGGACAGGGACCAAGAGACCCAGTACTTC. Combining the CDR3 with reference TRBV2 and TRBJ2-5 gives the whole variable domain EPEVTQTPSHQVTQMGQEVILRCVPISNHLYFYWYRQILGQKVEFLVSFYNNEISEKSEIFDDQFSVERPDGSNFTLKIRSTKLEDSAMYFCASIRDRDQETQYFGPGTRLLVL.

The chain links TRBV6-6 to TRBJ1-2, with 12 bases fitting TRBD1. Germline V CDR1 and CDR2: MNHNY, SVGAGI (reference sequence). The CDR3 loop spans 15 amino acids. The ends lost 4 bases at V and 7 bases at J; junction bases unmatched: 7. CDR3 bases: TGTGCCAGCAGTTGGGCGGGACAGGGGGCGGGTGGCTACACCTTC. Translation gives CASSWAGQGAGGYTF.

This clone appeared a few times. The rearrangement joins TRBV30 to TRBJ1-2, with D possibly being TRBD1 (6 bases). The V end lost 5 bases, the J end lost 0 bases, and 13 bases lay between the germline ends. CDR1 and CDR2 (germline): GTSNPN, SVGIG (reference sequence). The CDR3 runs to 14 residues. The CDR3 loop is CAWGGQNSNYGYTF. DNA for the CDR3: TGTGCCTGGGGTGGACAGAATTCTAACTATGGCTACACCTTC.

This rearrangement joins TRBV7-9 to TRBJ1-5, with 8 positions matching TRBD1. In germline, CDR1 is SEHNR, CDR2 FQNEAQ (reference sequence). CDR3 size: 12 residues. V lost 5 bases to trimming and J lost 9 bases; unmatched junction nucleotides: 3. Here the CDR3 DNA reads TGTGCCAGCAGCGGGGGGACAGGGCCCCAGCATTTT. Protein: CASSGGTGPQHF.

This clone was counted once. This chain links TRBV5-1 with TRBJ2-7; TRBD1 matches at 9 bases. Germline loops: CDR1 SGHRS, CDR2 YFSETQ. Trimming cost V 0 bases and J 5 bases; bases outside gene matches: 3. The CDR3 loop spans 14 amino acids. This CDR3 is CASSLGDRVNEQYF. The CDR3 DNA reads as TGCGCCAGCAGCTTGGGGGACAGGGTTAACGAGCAGTACTTC.

The chain has TRBV28 and TRBJ2-7; D is ambiguous. Trimming left V 2 bases short and J 6 bases short, with 5 bases between. Germline assignment: CDR1 MDHEN and CDR2 SYDVKM. The CDR3 length is 11 residues. The CDR3 sequence: CASSLVSEQYF. The DNA of the CDR3 is TGTGCCAGCAGTTTAGTGAGCGAGCAGTACTTC.

The chain uses TRBV5-4 and TRBJ2-1; possibly TRBD2 for D (6 bases). Trimming cost V 4 bases and J 5 bases, with 10 bases left between them. CDR3 length equals 13 residues. CDR1 SGHNT and CDR2 YYREEE come from the germline V gene (reference sequence). The CDR3 loop is CASSAPSDNEQFF. The CDR3 nucleotides read TGTGCCAGCAGCGCCCCTAGCGACAATGAGCAGTTCTTC.